Included here is one T cell receptor (beta chain) sequence, with context. This clonotype was picked up many times. The antigen it recognizes is unknown. Per-base qualities were not stored, and no clone one base away is much larger. These data are taken from a study of early T cells in non-severe SARS-CoV-2 infection (dated by TCRdb to the early 2020s). For context, the study as a whole: Because TCR sequencing relied on bulk RNA taken from unsorted whole blood, pairing of alpha and beta chains was not possible. Here is what the overall study found, with its caveats: Matching against VDJdb was skewed toward anti-spike CD8 responses, likely underestimated virus-specific expansions, and missed private and CD4 specificities.

Library method: 5' RACE. TCRdb lists the instrument as NextSeq 500. Unique molecular identifiers were attached to individual cDNA molecules in the TCR library protocol so that sequencing error and PCR bias could be corrected. TCR alpha and beta chains were both sequenced, and the abundances of alpha and beta sequences in each sample were closely correlated with each other. Per the authors' processing: V gene, J gene and CDR3 annotation of TCR sequences was performed with Decombinator V4. Expanded TCRs were defined as changing significantly between any two time points under a Poisson model with p below 0.0001. TCR abundances were normalised to the total number of TCRs sequenced in each sample and reported as counts per million. TRAV1-2 paired with TRAJ12, TRAJ20 or TRAJ33 defined MAIT TCRs, while TRAV10 paired with TRAJ18 defined iNKT TCRs. VDJdb, accessed 1 November 2021, was searched for CMV, EBV and SARS-CoV-2 annotated TCRs, with TCRs annotated for multiple antigens excluded. Clones were called with MiXCR by TCRdb after fastp trimmed the public reads at Q25, and only in-frame beta chains were retained. Each record represents a unique CDR3 protein, reported with the most common genes and DNA among its rows. TCRdb's processing, not the study's, gives the V and J calls here. The sample records 25,000 to 35,000 distinct CDR3 sequences, approximately 5.2% of which are singletons. The top ten hold roughly 5.5% of the sample.

From the cysteine through the phenylalanine, the CDR3 covers 15 amino acids. Only the CDR3 region is kept as DNA, spanning 45 bases read in frame from base 1. From V the trimming removes 3 bases and from J it removes 4 bases, while the gene matches leave 4 bases of the junction unaccounted for. The germline V gene yields SGHTA for CDR1 and FQGNSA for CDR2. The study was a case-control design nested within a healthcare worker cohort in London, UK, with weekly nasopharyngeal swab PCR tests and blood sampling. Between 23 and 31 March 2020, the week of the UK lockdown, healthcare workers were enrolled and then followed up weekly for as long as 16 weeks.

This TCR was recovered from an adult who was a healthcare worker with PCR-confirmed SARS-CoV-2 infection or an uninfected control (not recorded which). Recombination connected TRBV7-2 to TRBJ2-1; 9 bases in the junction line up with TRBD2. Sequences were obtained from whole blood. The nucleotides read TGTGCCAGCAGCTTGACTAGCGGTGCGTACAATGAGCAGTTCTTC. Its protein is CASSLTSGAYNEQFF. Full variable domain (CDR3 extended with the reference TRBV7-2 and TRBJ2-1 proteins): GAGVSQSPSNKVTEKGKDVELRCDPISGHTALYWYRQSLGQGLEFLIYFQGNSAPDKSGLPSDRFSAERTGGSVSTLTIQRTQQEDSAVYLCASSLTSGAYNEQFFGPGTRLTVL.